Listed below are T cell receptor beta chains from one sample, sequenced in a study of vaccination and CD4 T cells after COVID-19. These receptors have no known antigen. TCRdb passed the PCR reads through MiXCR, listing each CDR3 protein once. Of 16,000 or so distinct CDR3 sequences in the sample, 53% were seen once. Sequencing input: CD4+ T cells from blood, cultured in vitro. These receptors originate from a human donor who had recovered from COVID-19. Both conserved end residues are part of each CDR3. The D gene is left open where the match is weak. Some rows mark clone size as missing; the rest say once, few, many or name a class of expanded clone.

v_call,clone_size,j_call,d_call,cdr3_nt,cdr3_aa
TRBV29-1,.,TRBJ1-1,TRBD1,TGCAGCGCCGGGACAGGGACCATGAACACTGAAGCTTTCTTT,CSAGTGTMNTEAFF
TRBV27,few,TRBJ2-6,.,TGTGCCAGCAGTTTTTCGGGGGCGGGTGGGGCCAACGTCCTGACTTTC,CASSFSGAGGANVLTF
TRBV19,.,TRBJ2-5,.,TGTGCCAGTAGGCGGGTGGCAAACCAAGAGACCCAGTACTTC,CASRRVANQETQYF
TRBV4-1,.,TRBJ2-3,.,TGCGCCAGCAGCCAAATGGGGATAGTGAGGGGGAGGACGACAGATACGCAGTATTTT,CASSQMGIVRGRTTDTQYF
TRBV20-1,few,TRBJ1-1,.,TGCAGTGCTTGGGCTCGGACGGGGCTTACTGAAGCTTTCTTT,CSAWARTGLTEAFF
TRBV21-1,once,TRBJ2-7,.,TGTGCCAGCAGCAAACTGGAGCCTACCTACGAGCAGTACTTC,CASSKLEPTYEQYF
TRBV4-1,few,TRBJ1-2,.,TGCGCCAGCAGACGGGACACCGTCGATGGCTACACCTTC,CASRRDTVDGYTF
TRBV29-1,.,TRBJ2-3,TRBD2,TGCAGCGTTGGACTAGCGGTTCCCACAGATACGCAGTATTTT,CSVGLAVPTDTQYF
TRBV20-1,.,TRBJ2-3,TRBD2,TGCAGTGCTAGCCCAAGTGGTGGCGGACTAGCCCTAGGGGGGACGCAGTATTTT,CSASPSGGGLALGGTQYF
TRBV20-1,.,TRBJ2-1,TRBD2,TGCAGTGCTAGAGAACCCTACGGGACTAGCGTTGACAATGAGCAGTTCTTC,CSAREPYGTSVDNEQFF
TRBV20-1,few,TRBJ1-1,.,TGCAGTGCCCCTGGACAGTCGAACACTGAAGCTTTCTTT,CSAPGQSNTEAFF
TRBV5-1,.,TRBJ1-1,TRBD1,TGCGCCAGCAGCTTACAGGGGGGGGACACTGAAGCTTTCTTT,CASSLQGGDTEAFF
TRBV19,once,TRBJ1-1,TRBD1,TGTGCCAGTAGTGCCTGGGACAGAGATAACACTGAAGCTTTCTTT,CASSAWDRDNTEAFF
TRBV20-1,.,TRBJ2-7,.,TGCAGTGCTAGAGATCCTATCGGGAAGGCCTCCTACGAGCAGTACTTC,CSARDPIGKASYEQYF
TRBV11-1,.,TRBJ1-4,.,TGTGCCAGCAGCCCAGAGAGAGGGTCACGCTGGGAAAAACTGTTTTTT,CASSPERGSRWEKLFF
TRBV7-9,.,TRBJ2-7,.,TGTGCCAGCAGCTTAGCGCGGGCAGGAGGAGTTTACGAGCAGTACTTC,CASSLARAGGVYEQYF
TRBV10-3,.,TRBJ2-1,.,TGTGCCAGCAGTGGATTTGCGGGGGCAGGTCAAAGCTCCTACAATGAGCAGTTCTTC,CASSGFAGAGQSSYNEQFF
TRBV27,few,TRBJ1-2,TRBD1,TGTGCCAGCAGTCCCCTACGTCAGGGGGCTTGGGGCTACACCTTC,CASSPLRQGAWGYTF
TRBV6-2/TRBV6-3,.,TRBJ1-2,.,.,CASSSSGTLGEQYFGPGALYGYTF
TRBV18,.,TRBJ1-1,TRBD1,TGTGCCAGCTCACCACAACAGCTCCGGGACAGTTGGTACACTGAAGCTTTCTTT,CASSPQQLRDSWYTEAFF
TRBV7-2,medium-sized,TRBJ2-2,TRBD2,TGTGCCAGCAGCTCCGGGACTAGCGGGAGTAACACCGGGGAGCTGTTTTTT,CASSSGTSGSNTGELFF
TRBV12-3/TRBV12-4,once,TRBJ2-5,TRBD1,TGTGCCAGCAGTTTTTACACAGGGGGAGAGACCCAGTACTTC,CASSFYTGGETQYF
TRBV10-3,.,TRBJ2-2,TRBD2,TGTGCCATCTTGGGGGGAGCGGGAGAAAAAACCGGGGAGCTGTTTTTT,CAILGGAGEKTGELFF